What follows are 21 T cell receptor beta chains derived from one specimen sequenced in a study of blood T cell repertoires in COVID-19. Repertoires were generated with immunoSEQ multiplex PCR, while TCRdb's copy carries only in-frame clones and drops some. The sample includes roughly 99,000 clones, around 90% of them seen just once. The sequencing input was peripheral blood. Receptor source: a man aged 40-55 years with active or convalescent COVID-19.

V usage is TRBV6-5 and J usage is TRBJ2-2; D is unresolved. Trimming cost V 0 bases and J 5 bases, with 13 bases left between them. Germline V gives CDR1 MNHEY, CDR2 SVGAGI. This CDR3 has 16 residues. Written as DNA, the CDR3 is TGTGCCAGCAGTTACTCCTTCGGTGCAAGTACCGGGGAGCTGTTTTTT. Amino acid sequence: CASSYSFGASTGELFF.

The rearrangement uses TRBV28 and TRBJ2-4; TRBD1 matches 9 bases. The CDR3 length is 18 residues. The J segment lost 1 base and the V segment lost 6 bases, leaving 13 bases of the junction unmatched. Germline lookup yields CDR1 MDHEN and CDR2 SYDVKM. The CDR3 nucleotides are TGTGCCAGCAGAGAGCCCGGGACAGGGCGTGCGGCCAAAAACATTCAGTACTTC. It translates to CASREPGTGRAAKNIQYF.

The V gene is TRBV30, the J gene TRBJ1-2, with a tentative D call TRBD1 (6 bases). This CDR3 has 15 residues. The germline CDR1 and CDR2 sequences are GTSNPN and SVGIG (reference sequence). The V gene lost 2 bases and the J gene lost 2 bases, with 15 bases spanning the gap. The DNA for the CDR3 is TGTGCCTGGAGTAGATACAGGGTAAAGAACTATGGCTACACCTTC. Protein: CAWSRYRVKNYGYTF. Supplemented by reference TRBV30 and TRBJ1-2, the full variable domain reads SQTIHQWPATLVQPVGSPLSLECTVEGTSNPNLYWYRQAAGRGLQLLFYSVGIGQISSEVPQNLSASRPQDRQFILSSKKLLLSDSGFYLCAWSRYRVKNYGYTFGSGTRLTVV.

V usage is TRBV5-1 and J usage is TRBJ1-5; no clear D gene. The CDR3 is 13 residues long. Per germline, CDR1 SGHRS and CDR2 YFSETQ. V lost 1 base to trimming and J lost 7 bases, with 9 bases between them. The CDR3 loop reads CASSLSPGQPQHF. CDR3 bases: TGCGCCAGCAGCTTGTCCCCCGGGCAGCCCCAGCATTTT.

The chain is built from TRBV7-2 and TRBJ2-1, with TRBD2 identical over 12 bases. V gave up 4 bases and J gave up 6 bases; unmatched junction bases: 10. CDR1 and CDR2 from the germline V gene are SGHTA and FQGNSA. The CDR3 runs 17 residues. CDR3 sequence reads: CASSSSGLAGLSNEQFF. CDR3 in DNA: TGTGCCAGCAGCTCCTCGGGACTAGCGGGTTTGAGCAATGAGCAGTTCTTC.

The chain recombines TRBV5-4 with TRBJ2-3; tentative D call: TRBD2 (6 bases). Germline V gene data show CDR1 as SGHNT and CDR2 as YYREEE (reference sequence). This CDR3 has 14 residues. V gave up 5 bases and J gave up 3 bases, with 13 bases separating them. The CDR3 DNA follows: TGTGCCAGCAGACCCGGAGGGAGAACAGATACGCAGTATTTT. Residues: CASRPGGRTDTQYF.

The V call is TRBV27, the J call TRBJ2-7; D perhaps matches TRBD2 (7 bases). The ends were cut back, 0 bases at V and 6 bases at J, with 12 bases in the middle. The CDR3 spans 14 residues. Germline V lookup: CDR1 MNHEY, CDR2 SMNVEV (reference sequence). This CDR3 reads CASSLSWGGGEQYF. CDR3 sequence (DNA): TGTGCCAGCAGTTTATCGTGGGGGGGCGGCGAGCAGTACTTC.

The chain is built from TRBV28 and TRBJ1-2; 8 nucleotides agree with TRBD1. CDR1 is MDHEN, CDR2 SYDVKM, per germline. The CDR3 sequence is 15 residues long. Trimming cost V 3 bases and J 4 bases; bases outside gene matches: 7. The CDR3 nucleotides read TGTGCCAGCAGTTTCGGAAGGACAGGGACCTATGGCTACACCTTC. It is translated as CASSFGRTGTYGYTF.

The rearrangement uses TRBV19 and TRBJ2-7; no clear D. CDR1 is LNHDA, CDR2 SQIVND, per germline (reference sequence). Trimming stripped 9 bases from V and 2 bases from J, with 8 bases between. The CDR3 totals 11 residues. CDR3 in DNA: TGTGCCAGCGGTTCGGCCTACGAGCAGTACTTC. As protein: CASGSAYEQYF.

The chain joins TRBV9 to TRBJ2-1; 7 bases align to TRBD1. The V gene end was trimmed by 3 bases and the J gene end by 4 bases; junction bases not matched to a gene: 7. Per the germline V gene, CDR1 is SGDLS and CDR2 is YYNGEE. The CDR3 is made up of 15 amino acids. CDR3 sequence: CASSAFGTAYNEQFF. CDR3 bases: TGTGCCAGCAGCGCCTTCGGGACAGCGTACAATGAGCAGTTCTTC.

The genes are TRBV27 and TRBJ2-1; D is possibly TRBD1 (6 bases). V lost 2 bases, J lost 3 bases, and 14 bases lay in between. The CDR3 has 16 residues. CDR1 and CDR2 from the germline V gene are MNHEY and SMNVEV (reference sequence). The CDR3 loop is CASSLLLQGSYNEQFF. CDR3 DNA sequence: TGTGCCAGCAGTTTACTTTTACAGGGTAGCTACAATGAGCAGTTCTTC.

This rearrangement joins TRBV3-1 (or the pseudogene TRBV3-2) to TRBJ2-5; 9 bases match TRBD1. Germline assignment: CDR1 LGHDT and CDR2 YNNKEL (reference sequence). V dropped 4 bases and J dropped 5; count of bases not matched to a gene: 8. CDR3 length: 15 residues. CDR3 residues: CASSLLTGGRETQYF. Here the CDR3 DNA reads TGTGCCAGCAGCCTCCTGACAGGGGGGAGGGAGACCCAGTACTTC.

The chain joins TRBV15 to TRBJ1-1; 10 bases are a match to TRBD1. Germline-derived CDR1 and CDR2 are LNHNV and YYDKDF (reference sequence). V trimming: 2 bases; J trimming: 1 base; junction bases outside the gene matches: 1. The CDR3 sequence is 15 residues long. The CDR3 sequence: CATSRRQGANTEAFF. The CDR3 coding sequence is TGTGCCACCAGCAGACGACAGGGGGCGAACACTGAAGCTTTCTTT.

The V and J genes are TRBV7-9 and TRBJ2-2, with TRBD1 matching 9 bases. Germline CDR1 SEHNR, CDR2 FQNEAQ (reference sequence). The CDR3 covers 16 residues. The J segment lost 3 bases and the V segment lost 5 bases, leaving 7 bases of the junction unmatched. CDR3 sequence reads: CASSPPGQGYTGELFF. The CDR3 bases are TGTGCCAGCAGCCCCCCGGGACAGGGCTACACCGGGGAGCTGTTTTTT.

This chain links TRBV4-3 with TRBJ1-2; possibly TRBD1 for D (5 bases). Germline V lookup: CDR1 LGHNA, CDR2 YSLEER. The CDR3 runs to 14 residues. Trimming shortened V by 1 base and J by 2 bases, and 8 bases separated the two germline ends. In DNA, the CDR3 is TGCGCCAGCAGCCAAGGTACAGGAAACTATGGCTACACCTTC. Residues: CASSQGTGNYGYTF.

CDR3 DNA sequence: TGTGCCAGCAGCGTTACAGGGAGCGCTGAAGCTTTCTTT. Amino acid sequence: CASSVTGSAEAFF. The chain joins TRBV7-2 to TRBJ1-1; the D gene is possibly TRBD1 (6 bases). CDR1 and CDR2 from the germline V gene are SGHTA and FQGNSA. Trimming stripped 5 bases from V and 6 bases from J, with 13 bases between. The CDR3 loop spans 13 amino acids.

CDR3 amino acids: CASSQDLRGGPRYTF. For the CDR3, the DNA is TGCGCCAGCAGCCAAGATTTAAGGGGGGGACCGCGCTACACCTTC. V is TRBV4-3 and J is TRBJ1-2, with D tentatively TRBD1 (6 bases). The germline gives CDR1 LGHNA, CDR2 YSLEER. The CDR3 sequence is 15 residues long. Between the trimmed V and J ends, which lost 0 bases and 9 bases, there was a span of 17 bases.

The chain joins TRBV18 to TRBJ2-1, with TRBD2 identical over 10 bases. Trimming cost V 8 bases and J 4 bases; bases outside gene matches: 8. The CDR3 is made up of 15 amino acids. CDR1 and CDR2 (germline): KGHSH, LQKENI. CDR3 region: CASQLAGEGYNEQFF. Here the CDR3 DNA reads TGTGCCAGCCAGCTAGCGGGAGAGGGGTACAATGAGCAGTTCTTC.

DNA for the CDR3: TGTGCCAGCGCCAGCGGGAGCACAGATACGCAGTATTTT. This encodes CASASGSTDTQYF. The chain recombines TRBV6-4 with TRBJ2-3; a weak D match, TRBD2 (6 bases). Germline V gene data show CDR1 as MRHNA and CDR2 as SNTAGT. The CDR3 covers 13 residues. The ends were cut back, 8 bases at V and 0 bases at J, with 9 bases in the middle.

The V gene is TRBV5-4, the J gene TRBJ1-2; D may be TRBD1 (6 bases). Germline-derived CDR1 and CDR2 are SGHNT and YYREEE (reference sequence). Between the trimmed V and J ends, which lost 1 base and 6 bases, there was a span of 13 bases. The CDR3 consists of 14 residues. The CDR3: CASSLQGPAHGYTF. CDR3 nucleotides: TGTGCCAGCAGCTTGCAGGGGCCTGCTCATGGCTACACCTTC. Complete variable domain (other parts from reference TRBV5-4 and TRBJ1-2): ETGVTQSPTHLIKTRGQQVTLRCSSQSGHNTVSWYQQALGQGPQFIFQYYREEENGRGNFPPRFSGLQFPNYSSELNVNALELDDSALYLCASSLQGPAHGYTFGSGTRLTVV.

The chain uses TRBV4-1 and TRBJ2-7; 7 nucleotides agree with TRBD1. CDR3 length: 15 amino acids. Looked up from germline, CDR1 is MGHRA and CDR2 is YSYEKL. Trimming took 4 bases from V and 2 from J; bases not matched to a gene: 8. The CDR3 nucleotides are TGCGCCAGCAGCCTCCAATCTGACAGGGCCTACGAGCAGTACTTC. This gives the protein CASSLQSDRAYEQYF.